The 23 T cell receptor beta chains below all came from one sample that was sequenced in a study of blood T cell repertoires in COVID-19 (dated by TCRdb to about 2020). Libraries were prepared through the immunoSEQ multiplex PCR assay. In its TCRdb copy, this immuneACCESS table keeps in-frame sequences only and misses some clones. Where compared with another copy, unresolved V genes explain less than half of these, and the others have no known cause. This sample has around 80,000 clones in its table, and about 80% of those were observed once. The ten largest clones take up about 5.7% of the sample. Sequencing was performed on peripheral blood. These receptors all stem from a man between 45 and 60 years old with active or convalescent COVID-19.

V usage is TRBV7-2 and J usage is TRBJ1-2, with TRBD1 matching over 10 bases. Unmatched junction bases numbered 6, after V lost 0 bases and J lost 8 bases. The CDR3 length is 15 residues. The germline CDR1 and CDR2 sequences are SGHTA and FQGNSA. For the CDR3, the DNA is TGTGCCAGCAGCTTAGCCGGGACAGGGGCGGGAGGCTACACCTTC. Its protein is CASSLAGTGAGGYTF.

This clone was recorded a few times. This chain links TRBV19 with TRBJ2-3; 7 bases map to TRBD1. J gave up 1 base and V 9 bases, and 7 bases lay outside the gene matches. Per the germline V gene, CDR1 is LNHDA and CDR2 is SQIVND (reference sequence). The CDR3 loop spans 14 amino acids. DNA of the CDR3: TGTGCCAGCAGGCGAGGGGGCCGCACAGATACGCAGTATTTT. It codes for CASRRGGRTDTQYF.

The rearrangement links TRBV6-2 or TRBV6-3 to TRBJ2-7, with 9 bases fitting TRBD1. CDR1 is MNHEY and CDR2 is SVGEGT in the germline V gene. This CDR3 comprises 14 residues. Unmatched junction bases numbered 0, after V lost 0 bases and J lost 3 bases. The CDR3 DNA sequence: TGTGCCAGCAGTTACTCGACAGGGGGCTACGAGCAGTACTTC. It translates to CASSYSTGGYEQYF.

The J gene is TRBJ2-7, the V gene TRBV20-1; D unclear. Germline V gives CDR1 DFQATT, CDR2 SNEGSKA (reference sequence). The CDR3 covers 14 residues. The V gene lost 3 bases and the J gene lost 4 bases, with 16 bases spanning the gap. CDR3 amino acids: CSASPRSIGYEQYF. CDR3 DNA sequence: TGCAGTGCTAGTCCCAGGTCGATTGGATACGAGCAGTACTTC.

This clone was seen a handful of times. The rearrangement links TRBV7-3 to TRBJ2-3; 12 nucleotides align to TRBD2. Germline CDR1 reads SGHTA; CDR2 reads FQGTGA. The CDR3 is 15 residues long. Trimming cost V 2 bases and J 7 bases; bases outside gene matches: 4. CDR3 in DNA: TGTGCCAGCAGCTTACTAGCGGGGGGGCAAAATACGCAGTATTTT. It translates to CASSLLAGGQNTQYF.

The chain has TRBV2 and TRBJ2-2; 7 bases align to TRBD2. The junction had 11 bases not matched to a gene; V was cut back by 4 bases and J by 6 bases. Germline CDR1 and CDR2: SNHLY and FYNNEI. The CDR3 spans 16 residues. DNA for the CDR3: TGTGCCAGCAGTGTTAACCTCGGGGGGAGGGCCGGGGAGCTGTTTTTT. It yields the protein CASSVNLGGRAGELFF.

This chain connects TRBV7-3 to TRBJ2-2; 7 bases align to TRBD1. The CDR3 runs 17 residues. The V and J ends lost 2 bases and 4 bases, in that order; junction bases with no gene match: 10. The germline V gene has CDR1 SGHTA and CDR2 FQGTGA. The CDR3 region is CASSLRSGTDPTGELFF. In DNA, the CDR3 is TGTGCCAGCAGCTTACGGTCTGGGACAGACCCCACCGGGGAGCTGTTTTTT. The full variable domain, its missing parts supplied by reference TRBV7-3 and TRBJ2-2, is GAGVSQTPSNKVTEKGKYVELRCDPISGHTALYWYRQSLGQGPEFLIYFQGTGAADDSGLPNDRFFAVRPEGSVSTLKIQRTERGDSAVYLCASSLRSGTDPTGELFFGEGSRLTVL.

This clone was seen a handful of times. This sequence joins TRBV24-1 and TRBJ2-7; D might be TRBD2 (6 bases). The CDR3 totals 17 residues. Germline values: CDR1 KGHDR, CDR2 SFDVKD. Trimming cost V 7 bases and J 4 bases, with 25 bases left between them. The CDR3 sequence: CATSDGGTATNEYEQYF. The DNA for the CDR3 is TGTGCCACCAGCGACGGAGGGACGGCAACAAATGAGTACGAGCAGTACTTC.

The CDR3 coding sequence is TGCAGTGCTAGTACCGGGACTGGGGAAAAACTGTTTTTT. This sequence encodes CSASTGTGEKLFF. The V and J genes are TRBV20-1 and TRBJ1-4; D may be TRBD1 (5 bases). Deletions cut 3 bases from V and 8 bases from J, with 13 bases between. From germline, CDR1 is DFQATT and CDR2 SNEGSKA (reference sequence). The CDR3 is made up of 13 amino acids.

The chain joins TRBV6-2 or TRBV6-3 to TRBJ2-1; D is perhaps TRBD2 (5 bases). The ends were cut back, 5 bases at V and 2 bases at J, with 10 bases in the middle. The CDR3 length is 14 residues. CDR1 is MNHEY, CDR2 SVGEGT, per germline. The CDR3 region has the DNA TGTGCCAGCAGTCCGGGATGGGCCTACAATGAGCAGTTCTTC. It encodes CASSPGWAYNEQFF.

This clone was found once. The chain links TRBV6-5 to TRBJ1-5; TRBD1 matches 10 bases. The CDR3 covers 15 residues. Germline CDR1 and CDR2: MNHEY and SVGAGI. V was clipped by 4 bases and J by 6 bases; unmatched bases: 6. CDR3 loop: CASSSSGTGAQPQHF. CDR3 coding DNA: TGTGCCAGCAGTTCATCCGGGACAGGGGCTCAGCCCCAGCATTTT.

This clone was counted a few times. The CDR3 region is CASSPRTARGTEAFF. The DNA for the CDR3 is TGTGCCAGCAGTCCCCGGACAGCCCGGGGCACTGAAGCTTTCTTT. This rearrangement joins TRBV6-2 or TRBV6-3 to TRBJ1-1; D possibly corresponds to TRBD1 (6 bases). The V end lost 5 bases, the J end lost 4 bases, and 17 bases lay between the germline ends. Germline CDR1 reads MNHEY; CDR2 reads SVGEGT. The CDR3 extends over 15 amino acids.

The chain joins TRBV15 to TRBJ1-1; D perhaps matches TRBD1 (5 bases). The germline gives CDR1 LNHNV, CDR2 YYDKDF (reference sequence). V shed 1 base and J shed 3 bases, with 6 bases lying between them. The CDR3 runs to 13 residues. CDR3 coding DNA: TGTGCCACCAGCAGAGCCAGGGACACTGAAGCTTTCTTT. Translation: CATSRARDTEAFF.

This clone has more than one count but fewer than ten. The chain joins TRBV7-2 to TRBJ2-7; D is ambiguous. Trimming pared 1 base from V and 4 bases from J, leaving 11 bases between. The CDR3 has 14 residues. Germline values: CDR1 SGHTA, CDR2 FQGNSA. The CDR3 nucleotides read TGTGCCAGCAGCTTAGAGGCAGGTTGGTACGAGCAGTACTTC. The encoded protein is CASSLEAGWYEQYF.

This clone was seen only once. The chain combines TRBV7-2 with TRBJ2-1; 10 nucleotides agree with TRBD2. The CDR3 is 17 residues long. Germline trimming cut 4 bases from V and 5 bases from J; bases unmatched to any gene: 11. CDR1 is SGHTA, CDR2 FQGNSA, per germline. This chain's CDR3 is CASSSIYERGGHNEQFF. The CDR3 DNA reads TGTGCCAGCAGCTCCATCTACGAGCGGGGGGGGCACAATGAGCAGTTCTTC.

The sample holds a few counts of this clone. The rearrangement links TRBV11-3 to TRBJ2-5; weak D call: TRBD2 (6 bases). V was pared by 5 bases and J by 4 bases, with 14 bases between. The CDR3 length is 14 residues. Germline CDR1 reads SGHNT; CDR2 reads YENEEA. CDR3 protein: CASSPRAGAETQYF. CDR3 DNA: TGTGCCAGCAGCCCTAGAGCGGGCGCAGAGACCCAGTACTTC.

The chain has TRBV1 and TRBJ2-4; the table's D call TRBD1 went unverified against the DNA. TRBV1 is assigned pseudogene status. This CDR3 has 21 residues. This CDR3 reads CTSSQDRRGQGERVVKNIQYF. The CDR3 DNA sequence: TGCACCAGCAGCCAAGATAGAAGAGGACAGGGTGAGCGCGTGGTCAAAAACATTCAGTACTTC.

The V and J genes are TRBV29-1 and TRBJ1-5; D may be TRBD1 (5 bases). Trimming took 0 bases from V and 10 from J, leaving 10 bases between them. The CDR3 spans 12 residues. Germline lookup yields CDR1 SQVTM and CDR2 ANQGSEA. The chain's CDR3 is CSVEDQGEPQHF. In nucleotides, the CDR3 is TGCAGCGTTGAAGATCAGGGCGAACCCCAGCATTTT.

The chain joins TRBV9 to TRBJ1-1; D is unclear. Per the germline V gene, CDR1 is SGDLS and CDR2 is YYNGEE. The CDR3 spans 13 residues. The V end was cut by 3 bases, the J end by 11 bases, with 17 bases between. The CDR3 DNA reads TGTGCCAGCAGCGCCGAGATTGCCGTCGGGGCTTTCTTT. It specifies CASSAEIAVGAFF. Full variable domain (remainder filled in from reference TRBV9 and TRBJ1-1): DSGVTQTPKHLITATGQRVTLRCSPRSGDLSVYWYQQSLDQGLQFLIQYYNGEERAKGNILERFSAQQFPDLHSELNLSSLELGDSALYFCASSAEIAVGAFFGQGTRLTVV.

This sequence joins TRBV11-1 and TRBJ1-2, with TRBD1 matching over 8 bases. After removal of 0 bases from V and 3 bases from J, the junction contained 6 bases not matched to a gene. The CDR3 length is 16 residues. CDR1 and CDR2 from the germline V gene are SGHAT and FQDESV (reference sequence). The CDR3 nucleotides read TGTGCCAGCAGCTTAGCGAGGTCAGGGGGCGACTATGGCTACACCTTC. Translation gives CASSLARSGGDYGYTF.

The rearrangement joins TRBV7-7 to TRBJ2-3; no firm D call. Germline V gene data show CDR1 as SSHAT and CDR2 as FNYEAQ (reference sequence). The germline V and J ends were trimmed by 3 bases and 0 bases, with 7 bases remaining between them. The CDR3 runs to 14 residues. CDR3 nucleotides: TGTGCCAGCAGCTTGACAATGAGCACAGATACGCAGTATTTT. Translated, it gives CASSLTMSTDTQYF.

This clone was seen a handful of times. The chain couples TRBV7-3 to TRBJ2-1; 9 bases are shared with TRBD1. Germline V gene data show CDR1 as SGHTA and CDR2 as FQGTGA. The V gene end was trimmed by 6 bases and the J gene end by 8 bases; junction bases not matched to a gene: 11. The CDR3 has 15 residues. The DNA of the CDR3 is TGTGCCAGCAGTCGCGGACAGGGGCCGACCTATGAGCAGTTCTTC. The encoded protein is CASSRGQGPTYEQFF.

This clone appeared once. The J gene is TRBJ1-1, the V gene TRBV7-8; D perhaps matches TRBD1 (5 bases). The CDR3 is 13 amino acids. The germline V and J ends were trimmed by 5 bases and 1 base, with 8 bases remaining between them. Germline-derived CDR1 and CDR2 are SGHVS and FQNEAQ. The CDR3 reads CASSLRGNTEAFF. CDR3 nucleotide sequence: TGTGCCAGCAGCCTAAGGGGGAACACTGAAGCTTTCTTT. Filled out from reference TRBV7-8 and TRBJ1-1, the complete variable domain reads GAGVSQSPRYKVAKRGQDVALRCDPISGHVSLFWYQQALGQGPEFLTYFQNEAQLDKSGLPSDRFFAERPEGSVSTLKIQRTQQEDSAVYLCASSLRGNTEAFFGQGTRLTVV.